One and the same sample provided the 26 T cell receptor beta chains below, sequenced in a study of shared clonotypes between healthy human individuals. Assay: immunoSEQ multiplex PCR; the TCRdb copy retains only in-frame clones and omits some. The table records about 230,000 clones, 50% to 75% of them present only once. The sequencing input was memory CD4+ T cells sorted from blood. Indicated subset: CD45RA-negative fraction. Source of these receptors: a man aged 25-40 years in good health.

The chain links TRBV11-2 to TRBJ2-6; D might be TRBD1 (6 bases). The germline CDR1 and CDR2 sequences are SGHAT and FQNNGV. V was shortened by 5 bases and J by 3 bases, with 14 bases between the two germline ends. The CDR3 is made up of 16 amino acids. CDR3 DNA sequence: TGTGCCAGCAGCCTCCACAGGGCCGGTGGGGCCAACGTCCTGACTTTC. As protein: CASSLHRAGGANVLTF.

The V gene is TRBV28, the J gene TRBJ2-7; the D is unclear. V was clipped by 3 bases and J by 3 bases, with 12 bases between them. The CDR3 consists of 14 residues. Looked up from germline, CDR1 is MDHEN and CDR2 is SYDVKM. The CDR3 reads CASSFNWGSYEQYF. CDR3 DNA sequence: TGTGCCAGCAGTTTCAACTGGGGAAGCTACGAGCAGTACTTC.

This rearrangement joins TRBV6-6 to TRBJ2-5; no clear D. V was clipped by 7 bases and J by 3 bases, with 3 bases between them. CDR3 length: 10 amino acids. From germline, CDR1 is MNHNY and CDR2 SVGAGI (reference sequence). For the CDR3, the DNA is TGTGCCAGCAATAAAGAGACCCAGTACTTC. As protein: CASNKETQYF.

This clone showed up just a few times. The chain has TRBV5-1 and TRBJ2-5; D perhaps matches TRBD1 (6 bases). CDR1 and CDR2 from the germline V gene are SGHRS and YFSETQ. Trimming pared 2 bases from V and 4 bases from J, leaving 9 bases between. This CDR3 comprises 13 residues. This CDR3 reads CASSFVGAETQYF. In DNA, the CDR3 is TGCGCCAGCAGCTTCGTGGGGGCAGAGACCCAGTACTTC.

The V gene is TRBV7-8, the J gene TRBJ2-3; D is unresolved. The CDR3 is 11 residues long. In germline, CDR1 is SGHVS, CDR2 FQNEAQ. V was cut by 6 bases and J by 5 bases, with 6 bases left in between. The CDR3 DNA is TGTGCCAGCAGGGCAGAAGATACGCAGTATTTT. The encoded protein is CASRAEDTQYF.

This clone came up a few times. The chain recombines TRBV6-1 with TRBJ1-5, with D possibly being TRBD1 (5 bases). Trimming cost V 5 bases and J 1 base, with 12 bases left between them. Germline V gene sequence: CDR1 MNHNS, CDR2 SASEGT. The CDR3 length is 15 residues. The CDR3 region is CASSLIRQSNQPQHF. In nucleotides, the CDR3 is TGTGCCAGCAGTTTAATTAGACAGAGCAATCAGCCCCAGCATTTT.

This clone was detected a few times. The rearrangement links TRBV7-9 to TRBJ1-2; a weak D match, TRBD1 (5 bases). V lost 1 base and J 2 bases, leaving 8 bases between the germline ends. Germline V CDR1 and CDR2: SEHNR, FQNEAQ (reference sequence). This CDR3 comprises 14 residues. This chain's CDR3 is CASSLGTLNYGYTF. The CDR3 nucleotides read TGTGCCAGCAGCTTAGGGACATTGAACTATGGCTACACCTTC.

V gene TRBV16 combines with J gene TRBJ1-1; a possible D gene is TRBD1 (6 bases). This CDR3 has 13 residues. Per the germline V gene, CDR1 is KGHSY and CDR2 is FQNENV. Trimming stripped 7 bases from V and 2 bases from J, with 11 bases between. The CDR3 bases are TGTGCCAGCACATTACAGGGAAACACTGAAGCTTTCTTT. Its translation is CASTLQGNTEAFF.

The chain has TRBV9 and TRBJ2-5, with a weak D call TRBD2 (6 bases). This CDR3 has 15 amino acids. The germline V and J ends were trimmed by 7 bases and 4 bases, with 20 bases remaining between them. Germline CDR1 SGDLS, CDR2 YYNGEE. Written as DNA, the CDR3 is TGTGCCAGCGCCCAAACGACGGGAGACACAGAGACCCAGTACTTC. Protein sequence: CASAQTTGDTETQYF.

The V gene is TRBV2, the J gene TRBJ1-5, with a possible D match to TRBD1 (6 bases). V was pared by 5 bases and J by 7 bases, with 15 bases between. The CDR3 is 14 residues long. In germline, CDR1 is SNHLY, CDR2 FYNNEI. The CDR3 spells CASSQQGSEQPQHF. DNA of the CDR3: TGTGCCAGCAGTCAACAGGGTTCCGAACAGCCCCAGCATTTT. Full variable domain (remainder filled in from reference TRBV2 and TRBJ1-5): EPEVTQTPSHQVTQMGQEVILRCVPISNHLYFYWYRQILGQKVEFLVSFYNNEISEKSEIFDDQFSVERPDGSNFTLKIRSTKLEDSAMYFCASSQQGSEQPQHFGDGTRLSIL.

This clone was detected only once. The gene calls are TRBV7-8 and TRBJ1-2, with D possibly being TRBD1 (5 bases). V dropped 1 base and J dropped 5 bases, with 14 bases sitting between them. The CDR3 length is 15 residues. CDR1 is SGHVS, CDR2 FQNEAQ, per germline. Written as DNA, the CDR3 is TGTGCCAGCAGCTTAGTTCATACAGGCCCTTATGGCTACACCTTC. Its translation: CASSLVHTGPYGYTF. Complete variable domain (other parts from reference TRBV7-8 and TRBJ1-2): GAGVSQSPRYKVAKRGQDVALRCDPISGHVSLFWYQQALGQGPEFLTYFQNEAQLDKSGLPSDRFFAERPEGSVSTLKIQRTQQEDSAVYLCASSLVHTGPYGYTFGSGTRLTVV.

The rearrangement uses TRBV9 and TRBJ2-7; a possible D gene is TRBD1 (6 bases). Trimming cost V 2 bases and J 0 bases, with 9 bases left between them. Germline CDR1 SGDLS, CDR2 YYNGEE. The CDR3 has 14 residues. The CDR3 sequence: CASSVTGLSYEQYF. CDR3 in DNA: TGTGCCAGCAGCGTTACAGGGCTCTCCTACGAGCAGTACTTC.

The chain is built from TRBV5-1 and TRBJ2-2, with unresolved D. CDR3 size: 15 residues. Germline loops: CDR1 SGHRS, CDR2 YFSETQ. The ends were cut back, 5 bases at V and 1 base at J, with 12 bases in the middle. The CDR3 sequence: CASSGNAGNTGELFF. CDR3 sequence (DNA): TGCGCCAGCAGTGGGAACGCAGGGAACACCGGGGAGCTGTTTTTT.

The chain joins TRBV2 to TRBJ1-2; 8 bases align to TRBD1. V gave up 4 bases and J gave up 3 bases; unmatched junction bases: 7. Germline CDR1 and CDR2: SNHLY and FYNNEI. The CDR3 is 15 residues long. CDR3 amino acids: CASSVAPQGDYGYTF. In nucleotides, the CDR3 is TGTGCCAGCAGTGTCGCCCCACAGGGGGACTATGGCTACACCTTC.

This sequence joins TRBV5-6 and TRBJ1-4; 9 bases align to TRBD1. The V gene end was trimmed by 0 bases and the J gene end by 10 bases; junction bases not matched to a gene: 4. The CDR3 has 14 amino acids. Germline V gives CDR1 SGHDT, CDR2 YYEEEE. The CDR3 nucleotides read TGTGCCAGCAGCTTGGGGACAGGGGTAGGAAAACTGTTTTTT. Amino acid sequence: CASSLGTGVGKLFF.

This chain links TRBV15 with TRBJ1-5, with D unclear. CDR3 length: 14 amino acids. Trimming cost V 5 bases and J 7 bases, with 15 bases left between them. Per the germline V gene, CDR1 is LNHNV and CDR2 is YYDKDF (reference sequence). For the CDR3, the DNA is TGTGCCACCAGCTTGGCGACCCGCCGGCAGCCCCAGCATTTT. This sequence encodes CATSLATRRQPQHF. The whole variable domain, filled in from reference TRBV15 and TRBJ1-5, reads DAMVIQNPRYQVTQFGKPVTLSCSQTLNHNVMYWYQQKSSQAPKLLFHYYDKDFNNEADTPDNFQSRRPNTSFCFLDIRSPGLGDTAMYLCATSLATRRQPQHFGDGTRLSIL.

The chain links TRBV7-9 to TRBJ2-3, with 10 bases lining up with TRBD1. Looked up from germline, CDR1 is SEHNR and CDR2 is FQNEAQ (reference sequence). The J segment lost 2 bases and the V segment lost 5 bases, leaving 7 bases of the junction unmatched. CDR3 length: 16 amino acids. The CDR3 reads CASSGTGTGVTDTQYF. The CDR3 nucleotides read TGTGCCAGCAGCGGCACCGGGACAGGGGTCACAGATACGCAGTATTTT.

This chain joins TRBV6-1 and TRBJ1-5; TRBD1 might be the D (5 bases). Trimming left V 4 bases short and J 6 bases short, with 22 bases between. This CDR3 comprises 17 residues. Germline CDR1 MNHNS, CDR2 SASEGT. The CDR3 DNA is TGTGCCAGCAGTGCTCCGGGACGATGGGGAAAAACTCAGCCCCAGCATTTT. This codes for CASSAPGRWGKTQPQHF.

This clone was recorded many times. This rearrangement joins TRBV6-6 to TRBJ2-7; D might be TRBD1 (5 bases). The CDR3 extends over 13 amino acids. Germline lookup yields CDR1 MNHNY and CDR2 SVGAGI (reference sequence). V gave up 4 bases and J gave up 6 bases, with 13 bases separating them. The CDR3 protein is CASSLGETREQYF. The DNA of the CDR3 is TGTGCCAGCAGTTTAGGGGAAACTCGCGAGCAGTACTTC.

The DNA of the CDR3 is TGTGCCAGCAGCCCCGACACTAACGGGCAGCCCCAGCATTTT. This codes for CASSPDTNGQPQHF. The chain is built from TRBV28 and TRBJ1-5, with D unresolved. V was cut by 6 bases and J by 7 bases, with 16 bases left in between. CDR1 is MDHEN and CDR2 is SYDVKM in the germline V gene. The CDR3 length is 14 residues.

The chain has TRBV9 and TRBJ2-3; 11 positions match TRBD2. Germline CDR1 SGDLS, CDR2 YYNGEE. The trim removed 4 bases at V and 3 bases at J, leaving 7 bases unmatched. There are 16 residues in the CDR3. The CDR3 is CASSMTSGIATDTQYF. In DNA form, the CDR3 reads TGTGCCAGCAGCATGACTAGCGGGATAGCGACAGATACGCAGTATTTT.

The V call is TRBV5-1, the J call TRBJ2-1, with D hard to call. With 1 base removed from V and 5 bases from J, the gap between germline ends came to 7 bases. CDR1 SGHRS and CDR2 YFSETQ come from the germline V gene. The CDR3 has 13 residues. DNA for the CDR3: TGCGCCAGCAGCTTGAACGTGAACAATGAGCAGTTCTTC. Translated, it gives CASSLNVNNEQFF.

This chain links TRBV7-2 with TRBJ2-3; TRBD2 matches at 7 bases. The J segment lost 4 bases and the V segment lost 5 bases, leaving 15 bases of the junction unmatched. Germline CDR1 SGHTA, CDR2 FQGNSA. The CDR3 extends over 17 amino acids. CDR3 sequence reads: CASSPPGLVRSPDTQYF. The CDR3 DNA sequence: TGTGCCAGCAGCCCACCCGGACTAGTTAGGAGCCCAGATACGCAGTATTTT. The full variable domain, with the rest looked up from reference TRBV7-2 and TRBJ2-3, is GAGVSQSPSNKVTEKGKDVELRCDPISGHTALYWYRQSLGQGLEFLIYFQGNSAPDKSGLPSDRFSAERTGGSVSTLTIQRTQQEDSAVYLCASSPPGLVRSPDTQYFGPGTRLTVL.

This clone has a handful of counts. The chain links TRBV5-5 to TRBJ2-7; 7 nucleotides line up with TRBD1. Germline CDR1 SGHKS, CDR2 YYEKEE (reference sequence). Trimming removed 2 bases from V and 7 bases from J; junction bases left unmatched: 9. CDR3 length: 14 residues. The CDR3 nucleotides read TGTGCCAGCAGCTTTGGGACAGACGTCATGGAGCAGTACTTC. It codes for CASSFGTDVMEQYF.

The genes are TRBV5-1 and TRBJ2-1; 11 nucleotides line up with TRBD2. The CDR3 spans 15 residues. The V gene's germline CDR1 is SGHRS and CDR2 YFSETQ. V trimming: 4 bases; J trimming: 6 bases; junction bases outside the gene matches: 6. CDR3 DNA sequence: TGCGCCAGCAGCCGTAGCGGGAGGGCCATCAATGAGCAGTTCTTC. Translating gives CASSRSGRAINEQFF.

The chain combines TRBV19 with TRBJ2-5, with 11 positions matching TRBD2. Germline CDR1 is LNHDA and CDR2 is SQIVND (reference sequence). The J segment lost 5 bases and the V segment lost 2 bases, leaving 7 bases of the junction unmatched. The CDR3 extends over 16 amino acids. The CDR3 loop reads CASSITSGSTAETQYF. The DNA for the CDR3 is TGTGCCAGTAGTATAACTAGCGGGAGTACAGCGGAGACCCAGTACTTC.